A selection of T cell receptor beta chains follows, all from one sample in a study of blood T cell repertoires in COVID-19. The protocol was immunoSEQ multiplex PCR, while the TCRdb copy is restricted to in-frame clones and leaves out a portion. The repertoire holds 100,000 to 150,000 clones, around 86% seen once, with more than 6.5% in the top ten. Source material: peripheral blood. All receptors derive from a man at least 80 years old with active or convalescent COVID-19. CDR3s include the opening cysteine and the closing phenylalanine or tryptophan. Fields, in order: J gene, V gene, clone size, D gene, CDR3 protein, CDR3 DNA. A D gene is named only where the DNA matches it firmly. Some rows have no size entry. The others give once, few or many, or a class for an expanded clone.

TRBJ2-1 TRBV19 - - CASRGGSSYNEQFF TGTGCCAGTAGAGGGGGTAGCTCCTACAATGAGCAGTTCTTC
TRBJ2-4 TRBV11-1 - TRBD1 CASSFYDRGVENIQYF TGTGCCAGCAGCTTTTACGACAGGGGAGTGGAGAACATTCAGTACTTC
TRBJ2-7 TRBV2 - - CASRKPPPTDSYEQYF TGTGCCAGCAGGAAACCCCCACCGACAGACTCCTACGAGCAGTACTTC
TRBJ1-4 TRBV5-1 few TRBD1 CASSPYTGGGEKLFF TGCGCCAGCAGCCCATACACAGGGGGCGGTGAAAAACTGTTTTTT
TRBJ1-5 TRBV7-3 - - CARDYQPQHF TGTGCCAGGGACTATCAGCCCCAGCATTTT
TRBJ2-2 TRBV30 once - CAWRTQGTGELFF TGTGCCTGGAGAACCCAGGGGACCGGGGAGCTGTTTTTT
TRBJ2-1 TRBV7-3 - - CASSSEIGASDEQFF TGTGCCAGCAGCTCAGAGATTGGGGCCTCGGATGAGCAGTTCTTC
TRBJ2-1 TRBV7-3 - - CASSLNAYSYNEQFF TGTGCCAGCAGCTTAAATGCGTACTCCTACAATGAGCAGTTCTTC
TRBJ2-7 TRBV9 - TRBD2 CASSFPAGGPAEQYF TGTGCCAGCAGCTTCCCAGCGGGAGGGCCGGCCGAGCAGTACTTC
TRBJ1-6 TRBV7-9 few - CASSSTGSRGYNSPLHF TGTGCCAGCAGCTCTACCGGGTCCCGTGGCTATAATTCACCCCTCCACTTT
TRBJ2-3 TRBV7-2 - - CASSLVPGADTQYF TGTGCCAGCAGCTTAGTGCCGGGGGCAGATACGCAGTATTTT
TRBJ1-1 TRBV28 - - CASTPWGTEAFF TGTGCCAGCACTCCCTGGGGGACAGAAGCTTTCTTT
TRBJ1-2 TRBV4-1 - - CASSQDSGLNYGYTF TGCGCCAGCAGCCAAGATTCTGGCCTTAACTATGGCTACACCTTC
TRBJ2-3 TRBV2 - - CASRIAGTDTQYF TGTGCCAGCAGAATAGCGGGCACAGATACGCAGTATTTT
TRBJ1-1 TRBV19 - TRBD1 CASSTNGQGTEAFF TGTGCCAGTAGTACTAACGGACAGGGCACTGAAGCTTTCTTT
TRBJ2-1 TRBV6-6 - TRBD2 CASTGTSGYNEQFF TGTGCCAGTACCGGGACTAGCGGTTACAATGAGCAGTTCTTC
TRBJ1-1 TRBV5-1 - - CASSLTPQVNAEAFF TGCGCCAGCAGCTTGACCCCACAGGTGAACGCTGAAGCTTTCTTT
TRBJ2-2 TRBV24-1 once TRBD1 CATSDLRQGNTGELFF TGTGCCACCAGTGACCTGAGACAGGGGAACACCGGGGAGCTGTTTTTT
TRBJ2-6 TRBV15 - - CATSRDGTTSGANVLTF TGTGCCACCAGCAGAGATGGGACAACCTCTGGGGCCAACGTCCTGACTTTC
TRBJ2-1 TRBV2 - - CASSPQGTGQFF TGTGCCAGCAGTCCCCAGGGTACTGGGCAGTTCTTC
TRBJ2-7 TRBV11-2 - TRBD1 CASSFDRDSYEQYF TGTGCCAGCAGCTTCGACAGGGACTCCTACGAGCAGTACTTC
TRBJ1-1 TRBV2 - - CASQAEMNTEAFF TGTGCCAGCCAAGCTGAGATGAACACTGAAGCTTTCTTT
TRBJ1-1 TRBV5-6 - - CASSLGQHTEAFF TGTGCCAGCAGCCTCGGACAGCACACTGAAGCTTTCTTT
TRBJ2-3 TRBV11-1 - TRBD2 CASSRTSSWNTQYF TGTGCCAGCAGCCGGACTAGCTCGTGGAATACGCAGTATTTT
TRBJ2-1 TRBV5-1 - TRBD1 CASSLTGDPYNEQFF TGCGCCAGCAGCTTAACAGGGGACCCCTACAATGAGCAGTTCTTC
TRBJ2-3 TRBV10-3 - - CAIRPGGGVGIPADTQYF TGTGCCATCCGTCCCGGAGGGGGCGTGGGGATCCCCGCAGATACGCAGTATTTT
TRBJ2-7 TRBV10-3 - TRBD2 CAIMRGAGRYEQYF TGTGCCATCATGCGGGGAGCGGGAAGGTACGAGCAGTACTTC
TRBJ1-4 TRBV5-1 - TRBD1 CASSVTGVNEKLFF TGCGCCAGCAGCGTGACAGGGGTGAATGAAAAACTGTTTTTT
TRBJ2-7 TRBV9 - - CASSPVTGEQYF TGTGCCAGCAGCCCAGTTACAGGAGAGCAGTACTTC
TRBJ2-3 TRBV30 - TRBD2 CAWSQLAGVADTQYF TGTGCCTGGAGTCAACTAGCGGGAGTAGCAGATACGCAGTATTTT
TRBJ1-2 TRBV5-1 - TRBD1 CASSYTSGQGNYGYTF TGCGCCAGCAGTTATACCTCGGGACAGGGAAACTATGGCTACACCTTC
TRBJ1-1 TRBV24-1 - - CATSPAGGPTEAFF TGTGCCACCAGTCCTGCGGGAGGGCCGACTGAAGCTTTCTTT
TRBJ2-1 TRBV2 - TRBD1 CASSDLGQGSNEQFF TGTGCCAGCAGTGATCTGGGACAGGGATCGAATGAGCAGTTCTTC
TRBJ2-2 TRBV7-6 - - CASSLGGLGTGELFF TGTGCCAGCAGCTTAGGGGGGCTTGGCACCGGGGAGCTGTTTTTT
TRBJ1-6 TRBV7-8 - - CASSLVGGYPPGRNSPLHF TGTGCCAGCAGCTTAGTAGGGGGTTATCCTCCCGGTAGGAATTCACCCCTCCACTTT
TRBJ2-7 TRBV18 once TRBD1 CASSPGTGYEQYF TGTGCCAGCTCGCCCGGGACAGGCTACGAGCAGTACTTC
TRBJ2-5 TRBV7-3 - - CASSLNRGETQYF TGTGCCAGCAGCTTGAATAGGGGGGAGACCCAGTACTTC
TRBJ2-7 TRBV7-6 - TRBD1 CASSQGQGGSEQYF TGTGCCAGCAGCCAGGGACAGGGAGGTAGCGAGCAGTACTTC
TRBJ2-7 TRBV27 - TRBD1 CASSSTGTVLTYEQYF TGTGCCAGCAGTTCCACCGGGACAGTACTCACTTACGAGCAGTACTTC
TRBJ2-1 TRBV11-1 once TRBD2 CASSLGSGGLNEQFF TGTGCCAGCAGCTTAGGTAGCGGGGGGCTCAATGAGCAGTTCTTC
TRBJ2-5 TRBV5-1 - TRBD1 CASSLGGTGDQETQYF TGCGCCAGCAGCTTGGGGGGGACAGGCGACCAAGAGACCCAGTACTTC
TRBJ2-5 TRBV5-4 few - CASTLRQFGLETQYF TGTGCCAGCACCCTGAGGCAATTTGGGTTAGAGACCCAGTACTTC
TRBJ2-7 TRBV5-5 - - CASSLNSLPYEQYF TGTGCCAGCAGCTTGAACAGTCTCCCCTACGAGCAGTACTTC
TRBJ2-7 TRBV18 - - CASSPAQVVSEQYF TGTGCCAGCTCACCGGCGCAGGTGGTTAGCGAGCAGTACTTC
TRBJ2-1 TRBV9 - - CASSSHGRNEQFF TGTGCCAGCAGCTCACACGGCAGGAATGAGCAGTTCTTC
TRBJ2-7 TRBV7-2 - TRBD2 CASSLVQAGGLHPSYEQYF TGTGCCAGCAGCTTAGTACAGGCGGGGGGGCTCCACCCTTCCTACGAGCAGTACTTC
TRBJ1-5 TRBV6-5 - - CASTPDGTSNQPQHF TGTGCCAGCACCCCCGACGGGACAAGCAATCAGCCCCAGCATTTT
TRBJ2-3 TRBV7-3 - TRBD2 CASSSARTSGGRADTQYF TGTGCCAGCAGCTCCGCCAGGACTAGCGGGGGTCGGGCAGATACGCAGTATTTT
TRBJ2-5 TRBV29-1 - TRBD2 CSVVRRGGYQETQYF TGCAGCGTCGTTCGGCGGGGGGGGTACCAAGAGACCCAGTACTTC
TRBJ2-6 TRBV5-1 - - CASSPGVGANVLTF TGCGCCAGCAGCCCCGGGGTAGGAGCCAACGTCCTGACTTTC
TRBJ2-1 TRBV5-4 - TRBD1 CASSLGQGQGAGEQFF TGTGCCAGCAGCTTGGGCCAGGGACAGGGGGCTGGTGAGCAGTTCTTC
TRBJ2-7 TRBV28 - TRBD1 CASKLRDRVLKEQYF TGTGCCAGCAAACTCCGGGACAGGGTCTTAAAAGAGCAGTACTTC
TRBJ1-5 TRBV5-6 - - CASSLAPGLSNQPQHF TGTGCCAGCAGCTTGGCCCCAGGTCTTAGCAATCAGCCCCAGCATTTT
TRBJ2-7 TRBV6-5 - - CASSPQVLAGYEQYF TGTGCCAGCAGTCCCCAGGTCCTGGCGGGCTACGAGCAGTACTTC